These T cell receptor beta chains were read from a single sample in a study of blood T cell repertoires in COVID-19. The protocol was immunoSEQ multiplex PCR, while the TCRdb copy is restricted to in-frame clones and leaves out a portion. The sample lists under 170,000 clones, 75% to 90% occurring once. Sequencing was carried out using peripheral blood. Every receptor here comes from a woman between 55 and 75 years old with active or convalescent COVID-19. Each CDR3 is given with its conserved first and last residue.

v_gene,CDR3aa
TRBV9,CASSPGGSTDTQYF
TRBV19,CASRTGRGNQPQHF
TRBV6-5,CASSYGQGAEKLFF
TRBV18,CASSPMFATNEKLFF
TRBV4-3,CASSQDWAGSDTQYF
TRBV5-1,CASSLWAGSQHSNQPQHF
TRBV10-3,CAISESTGGNSPLHF
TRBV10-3,CAITLDWNTEAFF
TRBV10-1,CASRKVQGARGYTF
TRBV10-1,CATTTLFPFYGYTF
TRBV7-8,CASSLMGATTDTQYF
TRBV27,CASRLSRDRDNEKLFF
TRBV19,CASSAQDRGFNQPQHF
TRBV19,CASSIGGQGVSAFF
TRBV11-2,CASSLDQGAYGYTF
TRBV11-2,CASSLSYQTGTGGYEQYF
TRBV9,CASSKRGEGYTF
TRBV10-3,CAITQGQLNTEAFF
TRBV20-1,CSASNLAGNTDTQYF
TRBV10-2,CASSARISNEQFF
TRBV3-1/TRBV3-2,CASSHLLGVTGQDSPLHF
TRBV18,CASSPPRGAEAFF
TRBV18,CASSPGQGANQPQHF
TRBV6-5,CASSRAGGELFF
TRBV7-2,CASSSREPAFGYTF
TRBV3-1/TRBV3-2,CASRSELTASGNTIYF
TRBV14,CASSPRGREQYF
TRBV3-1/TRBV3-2,CASSQTRVRQETQYF
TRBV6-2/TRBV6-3,CASSYPGRASTEAFF
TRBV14,CASSQDLTGVHYEQYF
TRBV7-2,CASSSDRIGGYTF
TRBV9,CASSEGQGLVLDIQYF
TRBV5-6,CASSSHPDSGYEQYF
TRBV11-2,CASSLAADISPLHF
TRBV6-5,CASSYGGTGGEGYTF
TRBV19,CASSPGQGRTDTQYF
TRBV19,CASSKGQTDTQYF
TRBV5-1,CASSWGQGAYYEQYF
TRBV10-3,CAISEKRGGLRNEQFF
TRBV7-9,CASSSSGRRLDGYTF
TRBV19,CASEVEVGANYGYTF
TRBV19,CASSVQGVGEKLFF
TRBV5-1,CASSLGLGGRGPYEQYF
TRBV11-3,CASSPQGGPWDEQYF
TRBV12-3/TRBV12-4,CAISAAYGYTF
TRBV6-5,CASSYSTAGGYTF
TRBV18,CASSPQGANNSPLHF
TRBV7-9,CASSLLAGKEETQYF
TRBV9,CATSVGGNTEAFF
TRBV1,CTSSQDRGGESSYEQYF
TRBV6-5,CASMRTGVGQPQHF
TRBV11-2,CASSLPRDQETQYF
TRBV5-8,CASSLVFRNTEAFF
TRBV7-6,CASSSGQGGTGELFF
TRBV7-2,CASRLGISYEQYF